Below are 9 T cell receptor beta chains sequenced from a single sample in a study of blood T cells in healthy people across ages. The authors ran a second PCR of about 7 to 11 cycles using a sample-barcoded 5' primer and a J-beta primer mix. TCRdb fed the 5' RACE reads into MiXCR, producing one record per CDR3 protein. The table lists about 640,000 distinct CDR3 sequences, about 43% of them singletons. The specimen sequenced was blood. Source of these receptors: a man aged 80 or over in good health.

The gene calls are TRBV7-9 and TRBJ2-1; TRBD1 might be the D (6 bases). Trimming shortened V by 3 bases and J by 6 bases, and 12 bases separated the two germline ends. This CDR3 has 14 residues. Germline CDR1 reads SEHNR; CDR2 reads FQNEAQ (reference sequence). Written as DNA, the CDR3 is TGTGCCAGCAGCTTCACCAGGGGCGGCAATGAGCAGTTCTTC. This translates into CASSFTRGGNEQFF.

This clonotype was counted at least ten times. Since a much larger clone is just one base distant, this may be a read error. The DNA for the CDR3 is TGCAGCGCCCAGACTAGCGGGATAAACAATGAGCAGTACTTC. Translated, it gives CSAQTSGINNEQYF. This rearrangement joins TRBV29-1 to TRBJ2-7; 11 positions match TRBD2. In germline, CDR1 is SQVTM, CDR2 ANQGSEA. J lost 7 bases, V lost 7 bases, and 12 bases had no gene match. This CDR3 has 14 residues.

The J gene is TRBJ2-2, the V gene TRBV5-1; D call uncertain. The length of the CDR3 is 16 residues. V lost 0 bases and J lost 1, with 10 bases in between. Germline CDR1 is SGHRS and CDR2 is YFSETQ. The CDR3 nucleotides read TGCGCCAGCAGCTTGGCCGTTTCAGGGAACACCGGGGAGCTGTTTTTT. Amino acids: CASSLAVSGNTGELFF.

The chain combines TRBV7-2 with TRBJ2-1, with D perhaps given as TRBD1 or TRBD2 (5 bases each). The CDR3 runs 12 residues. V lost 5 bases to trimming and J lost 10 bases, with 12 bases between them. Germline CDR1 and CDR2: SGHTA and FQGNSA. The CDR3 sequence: CASSTFGGEQFF. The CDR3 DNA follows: TGTGCCAGCAGCACATTTGGGGGAGAGCAGTTCTTC.

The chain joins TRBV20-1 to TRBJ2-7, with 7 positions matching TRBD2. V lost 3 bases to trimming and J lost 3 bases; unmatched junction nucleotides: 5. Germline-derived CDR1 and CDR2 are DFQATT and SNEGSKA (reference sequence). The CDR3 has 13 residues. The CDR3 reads CSASGGSLYEQYF. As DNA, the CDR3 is TGCAGTGCTAGTGGCGGGAGCCTCTACGAGCAGTACTTC.

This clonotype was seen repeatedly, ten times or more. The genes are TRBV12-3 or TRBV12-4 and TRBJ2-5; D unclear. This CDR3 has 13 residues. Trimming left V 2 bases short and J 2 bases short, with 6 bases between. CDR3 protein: CASSLHIQETQYF. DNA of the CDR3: TGTGCCAGCAGTTTACACATTCAAGAGACCCAGTACTTC.

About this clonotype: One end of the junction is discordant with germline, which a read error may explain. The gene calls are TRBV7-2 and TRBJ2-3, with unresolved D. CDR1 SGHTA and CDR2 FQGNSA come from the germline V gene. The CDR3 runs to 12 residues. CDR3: CAGSTQRTTQYF. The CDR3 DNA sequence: TGTGCCGGCAGCACGCAAAGGACTACGCAGTATTTT.

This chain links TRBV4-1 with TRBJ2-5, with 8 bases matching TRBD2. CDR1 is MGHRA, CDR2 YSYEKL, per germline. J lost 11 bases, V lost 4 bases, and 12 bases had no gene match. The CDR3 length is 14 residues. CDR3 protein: CASSLRGGWNEQYF. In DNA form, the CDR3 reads TGCGCCAGCAGCCTCCGCGGGGGGTGGAATGAGCAGTACTTC.

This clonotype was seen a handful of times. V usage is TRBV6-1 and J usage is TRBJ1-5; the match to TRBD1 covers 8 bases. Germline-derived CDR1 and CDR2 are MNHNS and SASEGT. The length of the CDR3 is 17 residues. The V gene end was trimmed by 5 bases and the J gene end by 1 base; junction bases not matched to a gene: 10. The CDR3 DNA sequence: TGTGCCAGCAGTCGAAGACGACAGGGGCAGAGCAATCAGCCCCAGCATTTT. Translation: CASSRRRQGQSNQPQHF.